Presented here are 20 T cell receptor beta chains from one specimen sequenced in a study of molecular identifiers for immune sequencing clone quantification. In TCRdb, the PCR reads were re-called with MiXCR into one record per CDR3 protein. The sample contains under 650,000 distinct CDR3 sequences, 20% of which appear only once. Sequencing was carried out using naive CD8+ T cells from blood, with Jurkat cell RNA spiked in. The subset here: FACS-sorted CD8+CD4-CCR7+CD45RA+ naive T cells. All receptors derive from a human donor in good health. Some libraries in this study had Jurkat cell RNA spiked in.

This sequence joins TRBV6-5 and TRBJ2-7; D is perhaps TRBD2 (5 bases). The V gene's germline CDR1 is MNHEY and CDR2 SVGAGI. The V end was cut by 5 bases, the J end by 0 bases, with 11 bases between. This CDR3 spans 14 amino acids. The CDR3 nucleotides are TGTGCCAGCAGTGGACTCCTAAGCTCCTACGAGCAGTACTTC. Its protein product is CASSGLLSSYEQYF.

This clonotype was picked up many times. This chain connects TRBV7-9 to TRBJ2-3; D is ambiguous. Germline assignment: CDR1 SEHNR and CDR2 FQNEAQ (reference sequence). The CDR3 loop spans 17 amino acids. V lost 4 bases and J lost 0, with 17 bases in between. CDR3 coding DNA: TGTGCCAGCAGCTCTCTCTCGGCAGGACGAAGCACAGATACGCAGTATTTT. This codes for CASSSLSAGRSTDTQYF.

This clonotype has a single count. Since a much larger clone is just one base distant, this may be a read error. The chain employs TRBV4-3 and TRBJ2-1, with 10 bases identical to TRBD2. The CDR3 is 16 amino acids. Trimming removed 4 bases from V and 12 bases from J; junction bases left unmatched: 15. From germline, CDR1 is LGHNA and CDR2 YSLEER. In nucleotides, the CDR3 is TGCGCCAGCAGCCCCCTAAGCGGGAGGGCCGCAGTTGGGCAGTTCTTC. Translation gives CASSPLSGRAAVGQFF.

As regards this clonotype: Given a much more abundant clone one base away, this may be a read error. V usage is TRBV5-3 and J usage is TRBJ1-2, with 7 bases matching TRBD1. TRBV5-3 is an ORF, with its function uncertain. The CDR3 runs to 13 residues. The trim removed 8 bases at V and 1 base at J, leaving 5 bases unmatched. As DNA, the CDR3 is TGTGCCAGCAGAGGGACAGATAACTATGGCTACACCTTC. Translation gives CASRGTDNYGYTF.

At least ten counts were recorded for this clonotype. The gene calls are TRBV29-1 and TRBJ1-2; D is ambiguous. The V and J ends lost 4 bases and 0 bases respectively, with 3 bases between them. The germline gives CDR1 SQVTM, CDR2 ANQGSEA. This CDR3 comprises 11 residues. The CDR3 sequence: CSVAANYGYTF. For the CDR3, the DNA is TGCAGCGTTGCGGCTAACTATGGCTACACCTTC.

This clonotype was seen many times. V is TRBV28 and J is TRBJ2-3; 11 bases line up with TRBD2. The CDR3 totals 18 residues. Germline V CDR1 and CDR2: MDHEN, SYDVKM. V lost 6 bases and J lost 0; bases outside the gene matches: 11. The CDR3 here is CASSQRLAGYTSTDTQYF. The CDR3 DNA sequence: TGTGCCAGCAGCCAACGACTAGCGGGATACACTAGCACAGATACGCAGTATTTT.

This clonotype was seen only a few times. The rearrangement uses TRBV11-1 and TRBJ2-7, with TRBD1 matching over 11 bases. The CDR3 loop spans 14 amino acids. Trimming cost V 8 bases and J 6 bases; bases outside gene matches: 9. The germline CDR1 and CDR2 sequences are SGHAT and FQDESV (reference sequence). The CDR3 region has the DNA TGTGCCAGCCAATCGGGACAGGGGGTAGTCGAGCAGTACTTC. This translates into CASQSGQGVVEQYF.

In this sample, this clonotype turned up a few times. The chain couples TRBV27 to TRBJ2-5; 10 nucleotides align to TRBD2. This CDR3 has 15 residues. J was trimmed by 5 bases and V by 5 bases; bases with no gene match: 8. CDR1 and CDR2 (germline): MNHEY, SMNVEV (reference sequence). The DNA of the CDR3 is TGTGCCAGCAGTCAACAAGCGGGAGGGTGGGAGACCCAGTACTTC. It yields the protein CASSQQAGGWETQYF.

This chain joins TRBV21-1 and TRBJ2-7; TRBD1, as called in the table, went unchecked against the DNA. TRBV21-1 is recorded as a pseudogene. The CDR3 loop spans 16 amino acids. CDR3 sequence reads: CASPPSSSKDTYEQYF. The CDR3 DNA follows: TGTGCCAGCCCCCCGTCGAGCAGTAAAGATACCTACGAGCAGTACTTC.

This clonotype came up many times. The chain is built from TRBV20-1 and TRBJ2-2; the D gene is possibly TRBD1 (5 bases). The CDR3 runs to 14 residues. Germline V gene lookup returns CDR1 DFQATT and CDR2 SNEGSKA (reference sequence). Trimming cost V 0 bases and J 10 bases, with 15 bases left between them. This CDR3 is CSARDQGSTPELFF. Here the CDR3 DNA reads TGCAGTGCTAGAGATCAGGGCAGCACTCCGGAGCTGTTTTTT.

This clonotype appeared many times. This sequence joins TRBV2 and TRBJ1-2; weak D call: TRBD1 (5 bases). CDR1 and CDR2 from the germline V gene are SNHLY and FYNNEI. The V end lost 4 bases, the J end lost 6 bases, and 18 bases lay between the germline ends. This CDR3 comprises 15 residues. The CDR3 spells CASSARTWGGDGYTF. CDR3 nucleotide sequence: TGTGCCAGCAGTGCACGGACGTGGGGAGGGGATGGCTACACCTTC.

This clonotype was picked up a small number of times. This may be a read error: a much more frequent sequence differs by one nucleotide. V is TRBV6-2 or TRBV6-3 and J is TRBJ2-7, with D possibly matching TRBD1 (5 bases). In germline, CDR1 is MNHEY, CDR2 SVGEGT. The length of the CDR3 is 13 residues. The CDR3 DNA is TGTGCCAGCAGTTACGGGGCCCCCTACGAGCGGTACTTC. This translates into CASSYGAPYERYF.

This clonotype was observed many times. V and J are TRBV9 and TRBJ2-7; the match to TRBD1 covers 10 bases. The trim removed 2 bases at V and 2 bases at J, leaving 4 bases unmatched. Per germline, CDR1 SGDLS and CDR2 YYNGEE. The length of the CDR3 is 15 residues. CDR3 residues: CASSVRDRGPYEQYF. Here the CDR3 DNA reads TGTGCCAGCAGCGTCCGAGACAGGGGGCCCTACGAGCAGTACTTC.

In regard to this clonotype: The CDR3 ends on some other residue instead of the conserved phenylalanine or tryptophan, so this is likely a read error. J is TRBJ2-1 and V is TRBV27; either TRBD1 or TRBD2 may fit D (5 bases each). The CDR3 loop spans 13 amino acids. CDR1 and CDR2 (germline): MNHEY, SMNVEV (reference sequence). The ends were cut back, 3 bases at V and 3 bases at J, with 6 bases in the middle. The CDR3 protein is CASSLGVYNEQFL. CDR3 nucleotide sequence: TGTGCCAGCAGTTTGGGGGTCTACAATGAGCAGTTCCTC.

Only a few counts were recorded for this clonotype. The chain uses TRBV10-3 and TRBJ2-7; 11 bases are a match to TRBD1. The germline V gene encodes CDR1 ENHRY and CDR2 SYGVKD. The V gene end was trimmed by 2 bases and the J gene end by 3 bases; junction bases not matched to a gene: 0. The CDR3 totals 14 residues. This CDR3 reads CAISEGTGGYEQYF. CDR3 sequence (DNA): TGTGCCATCAGTGAGGGGACAGGGGGCTACGAGCAGTACTTC.

This clonotype came up many times. The genes are TRBV14 and TRBJ2-2, with no clear D. The V gene lost 1 base and the J gene lost 7 bases, with 7 bases spanning the gap. Germline assignment: CDR1 SGHDN and CDR2 FVKESK. CDR3 size: 13 residues. The CDR3 sequence: CASSQGNGGELFF. CDR3 coding DNA: TGTGCCAGCAGCCAAGGAAACGGCGGGGAGCTGTTTTTT.

This clonotype came up many times. This chain joins TRBV4-1 and TRBJ1-2; D uncertain. Germline V CDR1 and CDR2: MGHRA, YSYEKL. Trimming pared 6 bases from V and 1 base from J, leaving 15 bases between. The CDR3 runs to 15 residues. The CDR3 nucleotides are TGCGCCAGCAGGCGGCAGGAGTTAAATAACTATGGCTACACCTTC. This codes for CASRRQELNNYGYTF.

This clonotype was counted ten times or more. This chain connects TRBV2 to TRBJ1-2; TRBD1 aligns across 7 bases. Germline V gene sequence: CDR1 SNHLY, CDR2 FYNNEI. The CDR3 totals 13 residues. The V and J ends lost 6 bases and 5 bases, in that order; junction bases with no gene match: 6. The CDR3 protein is CASRGTERYGYTF. The CDR3 bases are TGTGCCAGCAGAGGGACAGAGCGGTATGGCTACACCTTC.

The chain links TRBV12-3 or TRBV12-4 to TRBJ2-1, with 13 bases aligning to TRBD2. CDR3 size: 19 residues. V trimming: 6 bases; J trimming: 9 bases; junction bases outside the gene matches: 20. CDR3 protein: CASSPGTSGISSRFFEQFF. The CDR3 DNA reads TGTGCCAGCAGCCCCGGGACTAGCGGGATTAGTAGTCGTTTTTTTGAGCAGTTCTTC.

V gene TRBV28 combines with J gene TRBJ1-6, with unresolved D. The germline gives CDR1 MDHEN, CDR2 SYDVKM. Trimming removed 5 bases from V and 2 bases from J, with 10 bases in between. The CDR3 has 15 amino acids. CDR3 region: CASSQDRTYNSPLHF. The CDR3 DNA follows: TGTGCCAGCAGTCAAGACCGGACCTATAATTCACCCCTCCACTTT.